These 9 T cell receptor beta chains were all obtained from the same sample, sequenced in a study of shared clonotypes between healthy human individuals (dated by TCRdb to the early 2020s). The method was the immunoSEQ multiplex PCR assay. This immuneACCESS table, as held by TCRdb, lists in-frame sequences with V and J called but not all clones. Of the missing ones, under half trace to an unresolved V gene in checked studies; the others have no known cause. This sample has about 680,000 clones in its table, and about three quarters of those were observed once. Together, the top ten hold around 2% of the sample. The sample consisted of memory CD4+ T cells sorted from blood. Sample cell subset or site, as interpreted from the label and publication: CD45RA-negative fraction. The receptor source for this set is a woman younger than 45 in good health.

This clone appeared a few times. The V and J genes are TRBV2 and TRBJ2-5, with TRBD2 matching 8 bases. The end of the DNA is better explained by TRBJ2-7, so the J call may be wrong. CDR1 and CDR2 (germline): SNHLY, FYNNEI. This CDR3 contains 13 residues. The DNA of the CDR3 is TGTGCCAGCATCCGGGAGGGGCCCCACGAGCAGTACTTC. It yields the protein CASIREGPHEQYF.

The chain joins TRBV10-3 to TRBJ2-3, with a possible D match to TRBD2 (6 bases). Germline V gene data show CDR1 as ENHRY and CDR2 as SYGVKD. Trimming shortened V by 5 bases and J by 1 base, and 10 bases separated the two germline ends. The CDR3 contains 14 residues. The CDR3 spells CAISSTGGTDTQYF. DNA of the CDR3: TGTGCCATCAGTTCCACGGGGGGCACAGATACGCAGTATTTT.

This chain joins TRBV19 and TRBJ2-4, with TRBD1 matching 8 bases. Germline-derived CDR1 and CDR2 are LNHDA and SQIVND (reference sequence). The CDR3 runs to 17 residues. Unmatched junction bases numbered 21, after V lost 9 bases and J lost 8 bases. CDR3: CASPGHLSRTGKDIQYF. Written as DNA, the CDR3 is TGTGCCAGCCCCGGCCACCTCAGCCGGACAGGGAAGGACATTCAGTACTTC.

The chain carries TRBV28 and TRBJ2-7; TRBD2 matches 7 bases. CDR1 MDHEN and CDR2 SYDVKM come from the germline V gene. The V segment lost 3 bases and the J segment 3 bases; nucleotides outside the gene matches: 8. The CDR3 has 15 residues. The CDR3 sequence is CASSFSREGFYEQYF. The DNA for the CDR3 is TGTGCCAGCAGTTTCAGTAGGGAGGGGTTCTACGAGCAGTACTTC. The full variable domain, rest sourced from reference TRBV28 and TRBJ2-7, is DVKVTQSSRYLVKRTGEKVFLECVQDMDHENMFWYRQDPGLGLRLIYFSYDVKMKEKGDIPEGYSVSREKKERFSLILESASTNQTSMYLCASSFSREGFYEQYFGPGTRLTVT.

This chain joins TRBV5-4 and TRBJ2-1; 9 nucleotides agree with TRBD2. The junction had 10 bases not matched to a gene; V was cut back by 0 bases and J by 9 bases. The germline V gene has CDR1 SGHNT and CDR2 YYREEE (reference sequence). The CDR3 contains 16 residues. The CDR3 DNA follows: TGTGCCAGCAGCTTGGGGGGATTAGCGGGAGAGAGTGAGCAGTTCTTC. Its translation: CASSLGGLAGESEQFF.

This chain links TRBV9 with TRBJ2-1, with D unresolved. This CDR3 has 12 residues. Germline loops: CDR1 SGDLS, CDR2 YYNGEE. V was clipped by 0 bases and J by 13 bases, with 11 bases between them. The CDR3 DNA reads TGTGCCAGCAGCGTAGCACGCGATTCCCAGTTCTTC. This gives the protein CASSVARDSQFF.

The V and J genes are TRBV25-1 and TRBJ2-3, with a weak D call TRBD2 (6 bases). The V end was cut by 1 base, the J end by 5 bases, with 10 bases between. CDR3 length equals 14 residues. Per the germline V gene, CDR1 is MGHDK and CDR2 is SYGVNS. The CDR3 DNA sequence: TGTGCCAGCAGTGAATGGGGGGTCCTAGATACGCAGTATTTT. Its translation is CASSEWGVLDTQYF.

As DNA, the CDR3 is TGCGCCAGCTGTTCCGGGACAGCGAGAAACATTCAGTACTTC. Translation gives CASCSGTARNIQYF. The rearrangement joins TRBV5-1 to TRBJ2-4; 7 bases match TRBD1. Germline V gene data show CDR1 as SGHRS and CDR2 as YFSETQ. V lost 7 bases and J lost 6; bases outside the gene matches: 10. The CDR3 spans 14 residues. The whole variable domain, filled in from reference TRBV5-1 and TRBJ2-4, reads KAGVTQTPRYLIKTRGQQVTLSCSPISGHRSVSWYQQTPGQGLQFLFEYFSETQRNKGNFPGRFSGRQFSNSRSEMNVSTLELGDSALYLCASCSGTARNIQYFGAGTRLSVL.

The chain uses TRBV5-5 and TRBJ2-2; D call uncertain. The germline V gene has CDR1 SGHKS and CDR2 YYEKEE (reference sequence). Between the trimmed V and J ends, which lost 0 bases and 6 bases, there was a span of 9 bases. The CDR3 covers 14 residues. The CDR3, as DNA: TGTGCCAGCAGCTTGGTGGTAGGGTCCGGGGAGCTGTTTTTT. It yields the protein CASSLVVGSGELFF.